The 21 T cell receptor beta chains given below trace back to one sample, sequenced in a study of persistence of HIV-infected CD4 T cells. Overlapping HIV-1 Gag 15-mer peptides at roughly 1 ug per peptide per mL were used. Sorted nonresponding memory CD4+ T cells were CD40L-negative, CD69-negative, CD45RO-high. The libraries were made with immunoSEQ version 4 in survey mode. Profiling relied on immunoSEQ multiplex PCR, and the TCRdb table lists in-frame clones only, not all of them. The repertoire holds tens of thousands of clones, with over 60% as singletons. Their recognized antigens are unknown. The sample consisted of CD4+ T cells sorted from PBMCs after roughly 19-hour stimulation, taken from a patient who received antiretroviral therapy. The origin of the receptors is an adult man with HIV who was CMV-seropositive.

This clone was seen a single time. The chain uses TRBV4-2 and TRBJ1-6; 10 nucleotides align to TRBD1. Germline-derived CDR1 and CDR2 are LGHNA and YNFKEQ. V shed 3 bases, J shed 7 bases, and the junction held 6 bases outside the gene matches. The CDR3 runs to 16 residues. In DNA, the CDR3 is TGTGCCAGCAGCCAGGGTTGGACAGGGGGGAATTCACCCCTCCACTTT. Translation: CASSQGWTGGNSPLHF.

The chain carries TRBV19 and TRBJ2-2, with 8 bases lining up with TRBD1. The germline V gene encodes CDR1 LNHDA and CDR2 SQIVND (reference sequence). J gave up 2 bases and V 1 base, and 6 bases lay outside the gene matches. The CDR3 runs 17 residues. DNA of the CDR3: TGTGCCAGTAGTATAGGGGCCGGGACAGGTAACACCGGGGAGCTGTTTTTT. Amino acid sequence: CASSIGAGTGNTGELFF.

This clone was counted a single time. The chain employs TRBV27 and TRBJ2-7, with 11 bases that match TRBD1. The CDR3 runs 18 residues. CDR1 MNHEY and CDR2 SMNVEV come from the germline V gene (reference sequence). J lost 2 bases, V lost 5 bases, and 14 bases had no gene match. CDR3 amino acids: CASSTGDRGRRKPYEQYF. The CDR3 nucleotides read TGTGCCAGCAGTACGGGGGACAGGGGGAGAAGGAAGCCCTACGAGCAGTACTTC.

The rearrangement links TRBV18 to TRBJ2-1; D call uncertain. Germline V CDR1 and CDR2: KGHSH, LQKENI. The length of the CDR3 is 13 residues. V was pared by 4 bases and J by 10 bases, with 14 bases between. The CDR3 is CASSRVPNSEQFF. CDR3 coding DNA: TGTGCCAGCTCACGTGTTCCTAACTCGGAGCAGTTCTTC.

The chain's CDR3 is CASSQDRRQTYEQYF. The CDR3 coding sequence is TGTGCCAGCAGCCAAGATCGGAGACAGACCTACGAGCAGTACTTC. The chain joins TRBV14 to TRBJ2-7; possibly TRBD1 for D (5 bases). CDR1 and CDR2 (germline): SGHDN, FVKESK. The CDR3 runs 15 residues. V lost 0 bases to trimming and J lost 2 bases, with 11 bases between them.

The CDR3 nucleotides read TGTGCAAGTCGCTTAGTTAGCGACAGCGGCCGGGGCTACACCTTC. Its protein product is CASRLVSDSGRGYTF. This chain joins TRBV12-2 and TRBJ1-2. TRBV12-2 is a pseudogene segment. This CDR3 has 15 amino acids.

This clone has a count of ten or more. The chain links TRBV2 to TRBJ1-6; D unresolved. This CDR3 is built from 13 residues. The V gene's germline CDR1 is SNHLY and CDR2 FYNNEI. V was trimmed by 6 bases and J by 2 bases, leaving 5 bases between them. CDR3 nucleotides: TGTGCCAGCAGGGTCACCTATAATTCACCCCTCCACTTT. Translating it yields CASRVTYNSPLHF.

The J gene is TRBJ2-2, the V gene TRBV7-8, with 13 bases fitting TRBD2. The CDR3 consists of 15 residues. The germline CDR1 and CDR2 sequences are SGHVS and FQNEAQ. V trimming: 3 bases; J trimming: 6 bases; junction bases outside the gene matches: 1. The CDR3 coding sequence is TGTGCCAGCAGCTTGGGGACTAGCGGGGCCGGGGAGCTGTTTTTT. It encodes CASSLGTSGAGELFF.

The genes are TRBV5-6 and TRBJ1-2; D is uncertain. There are 14 residues in the CDR3. The ends were cut back, 2 bases at V and 5 bases at J, with 13 bases in the middle. CDR1 and CDR2 from the germline V gene are SGHDT and YYEEEE. Here the CDR3 reads CASSLPAEFYGYTF. The CDR3 nucleotides are TGTGCCAGCAGCTTACCTGCCGAATTTTATGGCTACACCTTC.

V is TRBV12-3 or TRBV12-4 and J is TRBJ2-1; D remains unclear. The germline V and J ends were trimmed by 1 base and 7 bases, with 8 bases remaining between them. This CDR3 region has 13 residues. CDR3 loop: CASSLGRGNEQFF. CDR3 DNA: TGTGCCAGCAGTTTAGGAAGAGGAAATGAGCAGTTCTTC.

The rearrangement uses TRBV6-2 or TRBV6-3 and TRBJ2-3, with a weak D call TRBD1 (6 bases). Trimming stripped 5 bases from V and 1 base from J, with 16 bases between. This CDR3 has 16 amino acids. The germline V gene encodes CDR1 MNHEY and CDR2 SVGEGT. The CDR3 region is CASSSYREGGTDTQYF. The CDR3 coding sequence is TGTGCCAGCAGTAGTTACAGGGAAGGAGGCACAGATACGCAGTATTTT.

This clone was observed a few times. V and J are TRBV10-1 and TRBJ1-5, with a tentative D call TRBD1 (5 bases). The CDR3 loop spans 13 amino acids. V was trimmed by 5 bases and J by 4 bases, leaving 9 bases between them. The germline CDR1 and CDR2 sequences are WNHNN and SYGVQD (reference sequence). CDR3 nucleotide sequence: TGCGCCAGCAGTCCGGGACCAAATCAGCCCCAGCATTTT. This codes for CASSPGPNQPQHF.

The V gene is TRBV19, the J gene TRBJ1-5; D remains unclear. From germline, CDR1 is LNHDA and CDR2 SQIVND (reference sequence). CDR3 size: 16 residues. The V end lost 5 bases, the J end lost 0 bases, and 14 bases lay between the germline ends. The CDR3 sequence: CASSPYAGNSNQPQHF. The CDR3 nucleotides read TGTGCCAGTAGTCCTTACGCGGGAAATAGCAATCAGCCCCAGCATTTT.

This chain connects TRBV6-5 to TRBJ1-1, with 7 bases that match TRBD1. Trimming took 5 bases from V and 2 from J; bases not matched to a gene: 2. The CDR3 runs to 13 residues. Germline assignment: CDR1 MNHEY and CDR2 SVGAGI. The DNA for the CDR3 is TGTGCCAGCAGTCTAGGGGGCAACACTGAAGCTTTCTTT. This sequence encodes CASSLGGNTEAFF.

This clone was counted between two and nine times. The CDR3 region is CASTLTQGAVNQPQHF. The CDR3 coding sequence is TGTGCCAGCACTTTGACCCAGGGGGCGGTCAATCAGCCCCAGCATTTT. V usage is TRBV2 and J usage is TRBJ1-5; 8 bases agree with TRBD1. The germline CDR1 and CDR2 sequences are SNHLY and FYNNEI. After removal of 7 bases from V and 3 bases from J, the junction contained 11 bases not matched to a gene. The CDR3 spans 16 residues. Using reference TRBV2 and TRBJ1-5 for the parts outside the CDR3, the full variable domain is EPEVTQTPSHQVTQMGQEVILRCVPISNHLYFYWYRQILGQKVEFLVSFYNNEISEKSEIFDDQFSVERPDGSNFTLKIRSTKLEDSAMYFCASTLTQGAVNQPQHFGDGTRLSIL.

This rearrangement joins TRBV7-9 to TRBJ2-7, with 9 bases identical to TRBD1. The V segment lost 5 bases and the J segment 1 base; nucleotides outside the gene matches: 6. CDR1 is SEHNR, CDR2 FQNEAQ, per germline (reference sequence). CDR3 length equals 15 residues. This CDR3 reads CASSTGQGRSYEQYF. CDR3 in DNA: TGTGCCAGCAGCACCGGACAGGGGAGGTCCTACGAGCAGTACTTC.

J is TRBJ2-1 and V is TRBV20-1; TRBD2 aligns across 11 bases. V lost 3 bases and J lost 4; bases outside the gene matches: 8. CDR1 and CDR2 (germline): DFQATT, SNEGSKA (reference sequence). This CDR3 contains 16 residues. The CDR3 loop is CSASLRLAGIYNEQFF. The CDR3, as DNA: TGCAGTGCTAGTCTCCGACTAGCGGGGATTTACAATGAGCAGTTCTTC.

The V gene is TRBV5-1, the J gene TRBJ1-5; no reliable D call. The germline CDR1 and CDR2 sequences are SGHRS and YFSETQ. V lost 0 bases, J lost 5 bases, and 6 bases lay in between. This CDR3 contains 13 residues. Here the CDR3 reads CASSLVPYQPQHF. The CDR3 bases are TGCGCCAGCAGCTTGGTACCGTATCAGCCCCAGCATTTT.

V usage is TRBV4-2 and J usage is TRBJ2-2; 7 bases are shared with TRBD2. This CDR3 is 16 amino acids long. V lost 2 bases to trimming and J lost 5 bases; unmatched junction nucleotides: 8. Per germline, CDR1 LGHNA and CDR2 YNFKEQ. CDR3 nucleotides: TGTGCCAGCAGCCAAAACGAGCGGGGAGCAACCGGGGAGCTGTTTTTT. This translates into CASSQNERGATGELFF.

The chain joins TRBV19 to TRBJ2-3, with 7 bases lining up with TRBD1. Losses at the gene ends were 6 bases for V and 2 bases for J; bases not matched to a gene: 5. The CDR3 has 14 residues. Germline loops: CDR1 LNHDA, CDR2 SQIVND (reference sequence). The CDR3 loop is CASRRTGSTDTQYF. The DNA for the CDR3 is TGTGCCAGTAGGCGGACAGGTTCCACAGATACGCAGTATTTT.

The chain couples TRBV2 to TRBJ1-1, with D perhaps TRBD1 (5 bases). The CDR3 covers 15 residues. V lost 8 bases and J 2 bases, leaving 18 bases between the germline ends. Germline V gives CDR1 SNHLY, CDR2 FYNNEI. The DNA for the CDR3 is TGTGCCAGCTTTCGGGGGGGAAGCCTAAACACTGAAGCTTTCTTT. Its translation: CASFRGGSLNTEAFF.